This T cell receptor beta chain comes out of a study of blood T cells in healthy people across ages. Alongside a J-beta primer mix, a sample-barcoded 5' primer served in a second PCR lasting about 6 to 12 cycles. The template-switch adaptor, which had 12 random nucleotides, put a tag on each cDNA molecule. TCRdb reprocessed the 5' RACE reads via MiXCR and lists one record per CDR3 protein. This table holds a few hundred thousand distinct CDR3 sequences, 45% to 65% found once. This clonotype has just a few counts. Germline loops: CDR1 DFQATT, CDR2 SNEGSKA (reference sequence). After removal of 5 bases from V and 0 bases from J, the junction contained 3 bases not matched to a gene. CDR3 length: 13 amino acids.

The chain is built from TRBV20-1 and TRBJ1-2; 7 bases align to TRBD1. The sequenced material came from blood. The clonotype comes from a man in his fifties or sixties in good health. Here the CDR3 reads CSAPTGTNYGYTF. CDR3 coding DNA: TGCAGTGCTCCGACAGGGACTAACTATGGCTACACCTTC.